The clone carrying this TCR beta chain has a handful of counts. Its antigen is unknown. These data belong to a study of cytomegalovirus exposure and HLA in healthy donors. The overall study: About 80 million unique TCR sequences came from HLA-typed donors in an early release. Out of 398 genotyped donors, about 76% belonged to the Caucasian-associated ancestry cluster.

General study points: Trimming of TCR beta V- and J-genes showed a link, identified in a later analysis, to a missense DCLRE1C variant.

PCR primers comprised 60 Vbeta and 13 Jbeta primers. Libraries were prepared by immunoSEQ multiplex PCR; TCRdb keeps only in-frame clonotypes and omits some of them. This table holds roughly 130,000 clones, around 9% found once. Germline loops: CDR1 SNHLY, CDR2 FYNNEI. The ends were cut back, 5 bases at V and 3 bases at J, with 20 bases in the middle. CDR3 size: 16 residues. Nominally healthy donors provided the samples, though records likely missed some immune exposures. The specimen was PBMCs. This sequence joins TRBV2 and TRBJ2-7; weak D call: TRBD2 (5 bases). This clonotype originated in a man aged 35 to 55 in good health and CMV-seronegative. The CDR3 sequence: CASSFSGSRRSYEQYF. The CDR3 nucleotides are TGTGCCAGCAGTTTTAGTGGGAGCAGAAGAAGCTACGAGCAGTACTTC.